The 11 T cell receptor beta chains below come from one sample, sequenced in a study of blood T cells in healthy people across ages. With a J-beta primer mix and a sample-barcoded 5' primer, a second PCR ran about 7 to 11 cycles. TCRdb called the 5' RACE reads again in MiXCR, with one record for every CDR3 protein. The profile shows almost 1 million distinct CDR3 sequences, about 51% of them singletons. Source material: blood. The receptors stem from a woman aged 60 to 75 in good health.

The chain carries TRBV4-3 and TRBJ2-7; D ambiguous. Germline V gives CDR1 LGHNA, CDR2 YSLEER. The length of the CDR3 is 13 residues. V lost 1 base and J 3 bases, leaving 7 bases between the germline ends. CDR3 in amino acids: CASSQGMGYEQYF. The CDR3 nucleotides are TGCGCCAGCAGCCAAGGTATGGGCTACGAGCAGTACTTC.

The table lists this clonotype with many counts. This sequence joins TRBV10-3 and TRBJ2-4, with D possibly being TRBD1 (6 bases). The germline CDR1 and CDR2 sequences are ENHRY and SYGVKD. V was pared by 10 bases and J by 9 bases, with 13 bases between. The CDR3 contains 11 residues. The CDR3 coding sequence is TGTGCCACTCTTGGGGGCGGCATTCAGTACTTC. It is translated as CATLGGGIQYF.

Regarding this clonotype: A junction boundary mismatches the germline segment, possibly from a read error. This CDR3 reads CACSVSPPKAKQYF. The CDR3 region has the DNA TGTGCCTGCAGCGTAAGCCCCCCCAAGGCGAAGCAGTACTTC. The chain combines TRBV12-3 or TRBV12-4 with TRBJ2-5; D is uncertain. The CDR3 runs 14 residues.

This clonotype was detected only once. The rearrangement joins TRBV15 to TRBJ2-5, with D possibly matching TRBD1 (6 bases). With 0 bases removed from V and 11 bases from J, the gap between germline ends came to 19 bases. The CDR3 is 15 amino acids. Germline V gene data show CDR1 as LNHNV and CDR2 as YYDKDF (reference sequence). CDR3 loop: CATSRDGGIYNEQYF. CDR3 DNA: TGTGCCACCAGCAGAGATGGGGGCATCTACAATGAGCAGTACTTC.

The chain has TRBV6-5 and TRBJ2-1; TRBD1 agrees at 9 bases. Losses at the gene ends were 8 bases for V and 8 bases for J; bases not matched to a gene: 13. CDR3 size: 15 residues. Per germline, CDR1 MNHEY and CDR2 SVGAGI. CDR3 residues: CASGSGTGWDDEQFF. The CDR3, as DNA: TGTGCCAGCGGATCAGGGACAGGGTGGGACGATGAGCAGTTCTTC.

This chain joins TRBV27 and TRBJ1-2; no reliable D call. Looked up from germline, CDR1 is MNHEY and CDR2 is SMNVEV (reference sequence). V was shortened by 4 bases and J by 6 bases, with 12 bases between the two germline ends. The CDR3 sequence is 13 residues long. CDR3 DNA: TGTGCCAGCAGTTCCCTATCATGGGATGGCTACACCTTC. It translates to CASSSLSWDGYTF.

CDR3 coding DNA: TGTGCCGGCGTTCCGCCAATCACTGGCGAGCAGTTCTTC. Protein product: CAGVPPITGEQFF. The chain employs TRBV7-9 and TRBJ2-1; D is unresolved. V was cut by 11 bases and J by 10 bases, with 21 bases left in between. This CDR3 spans 13 amino acids. From germline, CDR1 is SEHNR and CDR2 FQNEAQ (reference sequence).

This clonotype was seen a few times. The chain has TRBV12-3 or TRBV12-4 and TRBJ2-7; the match to TRBD1 covers 10 bases. V was pared by 8 bases and J by 3 bases, with 10 bases of the junction left unmatched. There are 15 residues in the CDR3. The CDR3 is CASSRGDRGYYEQYF. CDR3 coding DNA: TGTGCCAGCTCCCGTGGGGACAGGGGTTACTACGAGCAGTACTTC.

The V call is TRBV7-2, the J call TRBJ2-1; a weak D match, TRBD2 (5 bases). Trimming shortened V by 4 bases and J by 5 bases, and 12 bases separated the two germline ends. CDR3 length: 14 residues. CDR1 is SGHTA and CDR2 is FQGNSA in the germline V gene. The CDR3 nucleotides are TGTGCCAGCAGCTACGCGGGCCTAAACAATGAGCAGTTCTTC. Translated: CASSYAGLNNEQFF.

This clonotype was seen a handful of times. The gene calls are TRBV7-2 and TRBJ2-1; D perhaps matches TRBD2 (6 bases). Germline assignment: CDR1 SGHTA and CDR2 FQGNSA. This CDR3 has 15 residues. With 5 bases removed from V and 7 bases from J, the gap between germline ends came to 18 bases. The CDR3: CASSPSFRRDNEQFF. In DNA form, the CDR3 reads TGTGCCAGCAGCCCTTCGTTCAGGAGGGATAATGAGCAGTTCTTC.

This clonotype has just a few counts. The junction differs from germline at one of its ends, possibly a read error. The V gene is TRBV2, the J gene TRBJ1-1, with 9 bases lining up with TRBD1. CDR3 size: 16 residues. Germline lookup yields CDR1 SNHLY and CDR2 FYNNEI. CDR3 protein: CASRAGVGQGNTEAFF. As DNA, the CDR3 is TGTGCCAGCAGGGCAGGGGTAGGACAGGGGAACACTGAGGCTTTCTTT.